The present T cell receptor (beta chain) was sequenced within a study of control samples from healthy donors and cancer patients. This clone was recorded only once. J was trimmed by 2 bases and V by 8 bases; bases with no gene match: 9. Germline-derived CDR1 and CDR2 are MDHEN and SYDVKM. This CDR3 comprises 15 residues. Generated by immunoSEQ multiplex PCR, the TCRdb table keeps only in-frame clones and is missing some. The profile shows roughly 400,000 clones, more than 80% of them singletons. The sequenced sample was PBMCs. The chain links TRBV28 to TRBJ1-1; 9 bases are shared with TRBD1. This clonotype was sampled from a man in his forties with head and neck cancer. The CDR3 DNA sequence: TGTGCCAGCGTGGAGGGGGACAGGGTTAACACTGAAGCTTTCTTT. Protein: CASVEGDRVNTEAFF.